This TCR beta chain was recorded in a study of T-cell memory formation after mild COVID-19 (dated by TCRdb to the early 2020s). About the study as a whole: TCR sequence clusters from the two donors were found to be largely donor specific. In two donors, T-cell clones that expanded and contracted after mild COVID-19 were followed by sequencing TCRalpha and TCRbeta repertoires longitudinally. Two young, previously healthy adult volunteers, one female and one male, were included in the cohort. On the study overall, not on this receptor specifically: Only two mild cases were covered in the study, and larger cohorts including severe cases with pre-infection samples were considered necessary. Balanced CD4/CD8 phenotypes were observed for clones contracting from day 15 to 85, whereas a bias towards CD4+ was observed for a second wave of clones expanding from day 15 to 37. Contracting CD4+ clones were located mainly in the CM and EM memory subsets, whereas CD8+ clones were found to be enriched in EMRA. Whether the second-wave clones peaking on day 37 were SARS-CoV-2 specific was not confirmed. The detection of some responding clones in pre-infection memory suggests that pre-existing cross-reactive memory T cells joined the SARS-CoV-2 response.

CDR1 SQVTM and CDR2 ANQGSEA were looked up in the germline V gene. Reading from cysteine to phenylalanine, the CDR3 counts 13 amino acids. Kept here is only the CDR3 DNA, which spans 39 bases and is read in frame from base 1. The germline V end is reduced by 6 bases and the J end by 1 base; junction bases left unmatched: 5. PBMCs were isolated by Ficoll-Paque density gradient centrifugation. TCRdb names Illumina NovaSeq 6000 as the instrument used. Using 5'RACE with constant-segment primers, TCRalpha and TCRbeta cDNA libraries were constructed, with sample barcodes and unique molecular identifiers added in the process. Trizol reagent was used to extract RNA from every sample. Amplification of the libraries took two PCR steps, and the second step added a second sample barcode plus Illumina TruSeq adapters. Libraries were sequenced on an Illumina NovaSeq with 2 x 150 bp paired-end reads. As for the original processing: Demultiplexing of reads and collapsing into UMI-guided consensus sequences were performed with migec v1.2.7. Using mixcr v2.1.11, UMI consensuses were aligned to TRA and TRB V and J templates and then assembled into clonotypes. A clonotype was counted as expanded or contracted only if both edgeR and NoisET called the change significant, with noise models trained on biological replicates. For edgeR calls, the thresholds were a false discovery rate-adjusted p below 0.01 and a log2 fold-change of 1. As an exploratory analysis of dynamics, PCA with hierarchical clustering was applied to max-normalized trajectories of the 1000 most abundant clonotypes. Separately sequenced CD4+ and CD8+ repertoires were used to assign a CD4 or CD8 phenotype to each responding clone. The public reads were run again by TCRdb, first through fastp at Q25 and then through MiXCR, and only productive beta chains were kept. Identical CDR3 proteins give one entry, which carries the most common genes and DNA. These V and J calls are TCRdb output, not the study's own analysis. The sample includes 350,000 to 500,000 distinct CDR3 sequences, with around a quarter observed a single time. About an eighth of the sample goes to the ten largest clones.

Regarding this clonotype: The target of this receptor is not known. Base quality data are lacking; no much larger clone is found one base away.

This receptor was identified in an adult woman who had mild COVID-19 (a few samples of this study predate the infection). The sample titles of this study are shuffled in the database, so cell type and time point are left out; the donor was told from shared clones. The V and J segments used are TRBV29-1 and TRBJ1-2; 7 junctional bases match TRBD1. Sequenced material: PBMCs or a T cell subset sorted from them (not recorded which). The nucleotide sequence is given as TGCAGCGTGCTAGGACAGGATAACTATGGCTACACCTTC. Translated, this gives CSVLGQDNYGYTF.